A single sample gave rise to the 21 T cell receptor beta chains below, sequenced in a study of long-term antiretroviral therapy in people with HIV. Survey level was the resolution at which the v3.0 immunoSEQ assay ran. TCRdb's copy holds only in-frame clones and misses some; the assay was immunoSEQ multiplex PCR. The profile shows 24,000 or so clones, 85% to 90% of them singletons. The sequenced sample was unsorted PBMCs, obtained 1.9 years after starting antiretroviral therapy. Source of these receptors: a woman under 40 with HIV.

The chain uses TRBV27 and TRBJ2-6, with D perhaps TRBD1 or TRBD2 (6 bases each). The CDR3 totals 17 residues. Germline V gene data show CDR1 as MNHEY and CDR2 as SMNVEV (reference sequence). The V and J ends lost 2 bases and 0 bases respectively, with 11 bases between them. The DNA for the CDR3 is TGTGCCAGCAGTTTAGCGGGACATAACTCTGGGGCCAACGTCCTGACTTTC. Translating gives CASSLAGHNSGANVLTF. Drawing the rest from reference TRBV27 and TRBJ2-6, the complete variable domain is EAQVTQNPRYLITVTGKKLTVTCSQNMNHEYMSWYRQDPGLGLRQIYYSMNVEVTDKGDVPEGYKVSRKEKRNFPLILESPSPNQTSLYFCASSLAGHNSGANVLTFGAGSRLTVL.

This chain joins TRBV6-1 and TRBJ1-6; D is undetermined. The CDR3 is made up of 15 amino acids. V lost 4 bases and J lost 7, with 14 bases in between. Germline values: CDR1 MNHNS, CDR2 SASEGT. In nucleotides, the CDR3 is TGTGCCAGCAGTGTCCGGGAGCTGGGGAATTCACCCCTCCACTTT. It codes for CASSVRELGNSPLHF.

The chain carries TRBV21-1 and TRBJ2-7; TRBD2 is taken as the D call from the table, unchecked against the DNA. TRBV21-1 is flagged as a pseudogene. This CDR3 comprises 15 residues. This CDR3 reads CASSKVGGATYEQYV. The CDR3 DNA reads as TGTGCCAGCAGCAAAGTTGGCGGTGCTACCTACGAGCAGTACGTC.

The chain links TRBV28 to TRBJ1-5, with a weak D call TRBD1 (5 bases). Germline CDR1 is MDHEN and CDR2 is SYDVKM. The CDR3 loop spans 13 amino acids. V was clipped by 7 bases and J by 7 bases, with 14 bases between them. The CDR3 sequence is CASKSQGGQPQHF. The CDR3 DNA sequence: TGTGCCAGCAAGTCCCAGGGTGGACAGCCCCAGCATTTT.

The CDR3 protein is CASSLGQNTGELFF. CDR3 DNA sequence: TGCGCCAGCAGCTTGGGACAAAACACCGGGGAGCTGTTTTTT. The V and J genes are TRBV5-1 and TRBJ2-2, with unresolved D. The V gene lost 0 bases and the J gene lost 2 bases, with 5 bases spanning the gap. In germline, CDR1 is SGHRS, CDR2 YFSETQ. This CDR3 comprises 14 residues.

This chain joins TRBV11-2 and TRBJ2-3, with 7 bases that match TRBD1. The CDR3 extends over 18 amino acids. Germline V lookup: CDR1 SGHAT, CDR2 FQNNGV. V gave up 5 bases and J gave up 3 bases; unmatched junction bases: 17. CDR3 coding DNA: TGTGCCAGCAGCCTTAAGGGGGCATACTACGTGGAGACAGATACGCAGTATTTT. It codes for CASSLKGAYYVETDTQYF.

This clone has only a few counts. This chain uses TRBV18 with TRBJ1-2; no reliable D call. V was trimmed by 8 bases and J by 4 bases, leaving 11 bases between them. This CDR3 region has 12 residues. Germline CDR1 KGHSH, CDR2 LQKENI. The CDR3 DNA reads as TGTGCCAGCGAAGACGGTAGCTATGGCTACACCTTC. Its translation: CASEDGSYGYTF.

The chain joins TRBV19 to TRBJ2-6; D ambiguous. Trimming left V 6 bases short and J 0 bases short, with 9 bases between. The CDR3 is 15 residues long. Germline assignment: CDR1 LNHDA and CDR2 SQIVND (reference sequence). The CDR3 DNA reads TGTGCCAGTAGGGGCCAGAGCTCTGGGGCCAACGTCCTGACTTTC. Residues: CASRGQSSGANVLTF.

The chain combines TRBV5-5 with TRBJ2-7; 10 nucleotides agree with TRBD1. V trimming: 4 bases; J trimming: 5 bases; junction bases outside the gene matches: 6. Germline V gene data show CDR1 as SGHKS and CDR2 as YYEKEE (reference sequence). The CDR3 extends over 14 amino acids. DNA for the CDR3: TGTGCCAGCAGCCACCCGGGACAGGGGAACGAGCAGTACTTC. Translation: CASSHPGQGNEQYF. The full variable domain, its missing parts supplied by reference TRBV5-5 and TRBJ2-7, is DAGVTQSPTHLIKTRGQQVTLRCSPISGHKSVSWYQQVLGQGPQFIFQYYEKEERGRGNFPDRFSARQFPNYSSELNVNALLLGDSALYLCASSHPGQGNEQYFGPGTRLTVT.

This chain connects TRBV10-1 to TRBJ2-7; a weak D match, TRBD1 (5 bases). This CDR3 contains 13 residues. The germline gives CDR1 WNHNN, CDR2 SYGVQD (reference sequence). V shed 2 bases and J shed 3 bases, with 8 bases lying between them. Here the CDR3 reads CASSEGRDYEQYF. CDR3 in DNA: TGCGCCAGCAGTGAGGGCAGGGACTACGAGCAGTACTTC.

The CDR3, as DNA: TGTGCCACCAGCACAGACCGGGACAGGATCGGATACGAGCAGTACTTC. Translating gives CATSTDRDRIGYEQYF. This chain connects TRBV15 to TRBJ2-7; 8 bases match TRBD1. Germline CDR1 reads LNHNV; CDR2 reads YYDKDF (reference sequence). V trimming: 4 bases; J trimming: 4 bases; junction bases outside the gene matches: 12. The CDR3 is 16 amino acids.

V and J are TRBV5-8 and TRBJ1-5; unclear D gene. Trimming left V 4 bases short and J 4 bases short, with 9 bases between. The CDR3 runs to 13 residues. Germline V CDR1 and CDR2: SGHTS, YDEGEE. For the CDR3, the DNA is TGTGCCAGCAGCCCTGGACCAAATCAGCCCCAGCATTTT. This sequence encodes CASSPGPNQPQHF.

The chain carries TRBV13 and TRBJ1-1, with TRBD1 matching over 9 bases. After removal of 5 bases from V and 6 bases from J, the junction contained 10 bases not matched to a gene. CDR1 is PRHDT and CDR2 is FYEKMQ in the germline V gene (reference sequence). The CDR3 length is 15 residues. CDR3 DNA: TGTGCCAGCAGCCGGTCGGGACAGGGAGGCGCTGAAGCTTTCTTT. Its translation: CASSRSGQGGAEAFF.

This chain connects TRBV6-5 to TRBJ1-1; unclear D gene. V lost 6 bases, J lost 1 base, and 9 bases lay in between. CDR1 is MNHEY and CDR2 is SVGAGI in the germline V gene. CDR3 length: 13 residues. CDR3 loop: CASRVRTNTEAFF. CDR3 bases: TGTGCCAGCAGAGTAAGGACGAACACTGAAGCTTTCTTT.

The chain joins TRBV6-5 to TRBJ2-2, with D perhaps TRBD2 (5 bases). V dropped 8 bases and J dropped 6 bases, with 13 bases sitting between them. The CDR3 is 13 residues long. Germline CDR1 and CDR2: MNHEY and SVGAGI. CDR3 region: CASSASLAGELFF. In nucleotides, the CDR3 is TGTGCCAGCTCAGCTAGCTTGGCCGGGGAGCTGTTTTTT.

This sequence joins TRBV18 and TRBJ2-4; 9 positions agree with TRBD1. The V gene end was trimmed by 5 bases and the J gene end by 0 bases; junction bases not matched to a gene: 5. The CDR3 consists of 16 residues. The germline V gene has CDR1 KGHSH and CDR2 LQKENI. The CDR3 loop is CASSSGQGGAKNIQYF. In DNA, the CDR3 is TGTGCCAGCTCATCGGGACAGGGTGGAGCCAAAAACATTCAGTACTTC.

The chain's CDR3 is CARTGPETGPPSTDTQYF. In DNA, the CDR3 is TGCGCCAGGACCGGGCCTGAGACAGGTCCTCCTAGCACAGATACGCAGTATTTT. V gene TRBV23-1 combines with J gene TRBJ2-3, with D possibly being TRBD1 (6 bases). TRBV23-1 is an ORF, with its function uncertain. V was clipped by 9 bases and J by 0 bases, with 25 bases between them. There are 18 residues in the CDR3.

The chain links TRBV9 to TRBJ1-1; 7 bases fit TRBD1. The CDR3 length is 15 residues. The germline V gene encodes CDR1 SGDLS and CDR2 YYNGEE. V lost 4 bases and J lost 1; bases outside the gene matches: 7. DNA for the CDR3: TGTGCCAGCAGCCCAAAGGGACAGCAGAACACTGAAGCTTTCTTT. Amino acids: CASSPKGQQNTEAFF.

The J gene is TRBJ1-2, the V gene TRBV11-2, with D unresolved. This CDR3 comprises 13 residues. Germline lookup yields CDR1 SGHAT and CDR2 FQNNGV. V lost 3 bases and J lost 8, with 13 bases in between. As DNA, the CDR3 is TGTGCCAGCAGCTTCGCCGGGGTTGGGGGCTACACCTTC. Amino acids: CASSFAGVGGYTF.

CDR3 residues: CASSLMGGQGGYTF. The DNA for the CDR3 is TGTGCCAGCAGCTTAATGGGCGGCCAAGGAGGCTACACCTTC. The rearrangement uses TRBV7-3 and TRBJ1-2, with D unresolved. The CDR3 has 14 amino acids. Deletions cut 1 base from V and 8 bases from J, with 14 bases between. Germline CDR1 reads SGHTA; CDR2 reads FQGTGA. Using reference TRBV7-3 and TRBJ1-2 for the parts outside the CDR3, the full variable domain is GAGVSQTPSNKVTEKGKYVELRCDPISGHTALYWYRQSLGQGPEFLIYFQGTGAADDSGLPNDRFFAVRPEGSVSTLKIQRTERGDSAVYLCASSLMGGQGGYTFGSGTRLTVV.

This clone occurred once. The V gene is TRBV7-8, the J gene TRBJ1-2; no clear D. Germline CDR1 reads SGHVS; CDR2 reads FQNEAQ. The CDR3 is 14 residues long. The V and J ends lost 5 bases and 4 bases respectively, with 14 bases between them. CDR3 nucleotide sequence: TGTGCCAGCAGCCGAGATTGGGTTACCTATGGCTACACCTTC. This sequence encodes CASSRDWVTYGYTF.